Sequencing of this TCR beta chain was carried out in a study of T cells in Graves' hyperthyroidism and ophthalmopathy (dated by TCRdb to between 2019 and 2020). Looking at the study overall: Peripheral blood was collected at initial diagnosis, before any treatment. A discovery cohort of about a hundred patients, approximately 44 with Graves' ophthalmopathy and 55 to 60 with stable Graves' hyperthyroidism, was used to find distinguishing TCR V-J signatures. Whether ophthalmopathy could be predicted prospectively was tested in an independent validation cohort made up of about 20 hyperthyroidism patients plus 17 patients who later progressed to ophthalmopathy. The roughly 100 discovery patients were randomly split 7:3 into training and test sets. In about 6 Graves' hyperthyroidism patients, the study also compared T-cell repertoires from thyroid tissue with T-cell repertoires from blood. After sampling, hyperthyroidism patients received methimazole starting at 30 mg daily, and ophthalmopathy patients received high-dose intravenous methylprednisolone. The paper describes TCR Vbeta CDR3 sequencing of about 140 peripheral blood samples, made up of some 40 ophthalmopathy patients, 70 to 80 hyperthyroidism patients and 17 progressor patients.

The TCR beta CDR3 regions were amplified from RNA transcripts. For the first round of RT-PCR on the TCR CDR3, the HTBI primer set was used together with the Qiagen OneStep RT-PCR kit. The libraries were constructed in a second round of multiplex PCR and then size-selected and purified. The libraries were sequenced on an Illumina HiSeq2000 using paired-end 100 bp reads. Regarding the original processing steps: SOAPnuke was used to process the raw data, removing reads that contained adapters or uncalled bases, had a mean Phred below 15, or lacked an exact match to the constant primer or identifier. COPE v1.2.5 was used to merge high-quality paired reads, and clonotypes were defined as unique nucleotide sequences. MiTCR v1.1 was used to align clonotypes to the IMGT TRBV, TRBD and TRBJ reference segments. Analysis was restricted to V-J combinations with a frequency above 0.0001, which covered roughly 99% of repertoires. A TCS score was defined as the ratio between F50 (clonal expansion) and ExV (chaos), using BLOSUM62-based TCRdist between CDR3 peptides within each V-J. Welch's t-statistics and random forest reduced 500 to 550 V-J features to fewer than 15, which were used in a naive Bayes classifier (R e1071). The public sequencing data were trimmed at Q25 with fastp and processed into clonotypes with MiXCR by TCRdb, which kept only in-frame beta chains. Rows merge per CDR3 protein into single entries with the most common DNA and genes. Clone size and V and J calls follow TCRdb, not the original study. This sample lists 360,000 or so distinct CDR3 sequences; roughly 19% were detected once. Of the sample, 3% to 4.5% is held by the ten largest clones.

The CDR3 contains 15 residues, cysteine and phenylalanine counted. The DNA shown is the 45-base CDR3, in frame from base 1. Germline trimming amounts to 1 base on V and 6 bases on J, with 6 as the count of junction bases outside the gene matches. As encoded in the germline V gene (reference sequence), CDR1 is MNHEY while CDR2 is SMNVEV. Graves' hyperthyroidism was defined as stable when no progression to ophthalmopathy occurred over 18 months of follow-up. Hyperthyroidism patients were newly diagnosed, had a disease duration of under 2 months, and were aged 18 to 65 years. The study excluded patients with uncontrolled infections, other autoimmune diseases, pregnancy or lactation. Diagnoses relied on clinical symptoms, serum thyroxine and TRAb, thyroid ultrasound and orbital computed tomography. PBMCs were isolated from 7.5 to 10 ml of fresh peripheral blood by Ficoll-Paque density gradient centrifugation. Total RNA was extracted with Trizol reagent, and quality was checked on an Agilent 2100 Bioanalyzer.

Comment on this clonotype: It has no known antigen specificity. One base away there is no much larger clone; base qualities are not given.

The research as a whole found: Ophthalmopathy was separated from stable hyperthyroidism by a 13 V-J signature model, with around 90% sensitivity and 81% to 82% specificity obtained in cross-validation and 80%/75% obtained in testing. No statistical method was used to set the sample size in advance, and investigators knew the group allocation. In validation, the model predicted progression to ophthalmopathy with 55% to 71% sensitivity and over 72% specificity, a median of 6.5 months before onset. Most expanded thyroid clonotypes (frequency above 0.001) were also detected in blood, suggesting blood repertoires may reflect thyroid immune responses.

The receptor was derived from a woman between 18 and 29 years old with Graves' hyperthyroidism. Sequencing was performed on blood. The chain links TRBV27 with TRBJ2-7, with 10 junctional bases fitting TRBD2. The nucleotide sequence is given as TGTGCCAGCAGTTTATACAGCGGGGGGGCCGGCGAGCAGTACTTC. It codes for CASSLYSGGAGEQYF.